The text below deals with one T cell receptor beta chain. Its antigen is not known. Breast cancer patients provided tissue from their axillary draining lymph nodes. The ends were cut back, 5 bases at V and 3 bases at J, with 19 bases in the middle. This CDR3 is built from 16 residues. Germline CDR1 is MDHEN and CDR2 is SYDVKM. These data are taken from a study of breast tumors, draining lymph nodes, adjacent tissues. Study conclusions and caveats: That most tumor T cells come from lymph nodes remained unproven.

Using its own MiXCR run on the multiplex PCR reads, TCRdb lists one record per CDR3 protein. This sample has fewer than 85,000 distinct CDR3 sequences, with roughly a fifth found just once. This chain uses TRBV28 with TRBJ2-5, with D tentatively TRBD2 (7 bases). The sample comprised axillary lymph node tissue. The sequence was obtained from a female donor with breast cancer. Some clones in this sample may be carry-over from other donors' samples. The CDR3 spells CASSVRGRALKETQYF. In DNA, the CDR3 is TGTGCCAGCAGTGTTAGGGGGAGGGCCCTCAAAGAGACCCAGTACTTC.